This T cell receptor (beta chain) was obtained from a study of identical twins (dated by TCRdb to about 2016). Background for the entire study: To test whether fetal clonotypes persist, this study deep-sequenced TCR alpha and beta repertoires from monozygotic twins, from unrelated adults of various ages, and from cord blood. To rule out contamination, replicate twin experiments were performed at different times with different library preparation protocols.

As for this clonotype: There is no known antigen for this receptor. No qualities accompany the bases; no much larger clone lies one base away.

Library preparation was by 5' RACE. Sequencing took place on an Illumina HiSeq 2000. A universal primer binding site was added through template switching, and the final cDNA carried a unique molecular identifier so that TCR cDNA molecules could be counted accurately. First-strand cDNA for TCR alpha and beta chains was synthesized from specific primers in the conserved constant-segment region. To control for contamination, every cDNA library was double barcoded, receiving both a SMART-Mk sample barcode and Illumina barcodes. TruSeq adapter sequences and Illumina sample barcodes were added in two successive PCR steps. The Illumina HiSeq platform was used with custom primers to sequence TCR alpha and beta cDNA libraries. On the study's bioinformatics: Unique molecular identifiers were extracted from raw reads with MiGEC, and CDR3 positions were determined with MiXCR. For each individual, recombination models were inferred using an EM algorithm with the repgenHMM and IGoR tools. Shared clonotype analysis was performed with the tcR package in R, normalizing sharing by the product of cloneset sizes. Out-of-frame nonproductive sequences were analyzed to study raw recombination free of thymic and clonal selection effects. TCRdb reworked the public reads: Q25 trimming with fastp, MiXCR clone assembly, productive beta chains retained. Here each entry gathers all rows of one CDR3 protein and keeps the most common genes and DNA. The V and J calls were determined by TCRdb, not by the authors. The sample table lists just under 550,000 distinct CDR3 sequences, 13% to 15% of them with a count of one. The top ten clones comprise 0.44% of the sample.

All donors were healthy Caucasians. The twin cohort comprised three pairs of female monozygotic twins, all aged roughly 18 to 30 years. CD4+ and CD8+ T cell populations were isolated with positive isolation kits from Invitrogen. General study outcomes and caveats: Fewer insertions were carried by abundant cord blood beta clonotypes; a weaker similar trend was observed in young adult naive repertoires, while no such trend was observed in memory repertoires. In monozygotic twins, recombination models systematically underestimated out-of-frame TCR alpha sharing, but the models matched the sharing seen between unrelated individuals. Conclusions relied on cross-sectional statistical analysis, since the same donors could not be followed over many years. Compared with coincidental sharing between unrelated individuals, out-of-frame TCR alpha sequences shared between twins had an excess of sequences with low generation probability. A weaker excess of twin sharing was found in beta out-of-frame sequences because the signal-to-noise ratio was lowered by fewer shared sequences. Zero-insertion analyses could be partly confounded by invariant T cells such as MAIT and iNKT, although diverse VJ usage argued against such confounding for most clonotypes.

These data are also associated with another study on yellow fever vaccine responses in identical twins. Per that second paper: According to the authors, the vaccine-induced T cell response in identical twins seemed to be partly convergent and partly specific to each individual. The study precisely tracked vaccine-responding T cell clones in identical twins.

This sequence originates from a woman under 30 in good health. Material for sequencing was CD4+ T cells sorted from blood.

The sequenced DNA is TGTGCCAGCACTCTAGGTCCTCAAGAGACCCAGTACTTC. This codes for CASTLGPQETQYF. This chain joins TRBV18 to TRBJ2-5; the D gene cannot be resolved reliably. Deletion took 8 bases off V and 2 bases off J, with a span of 12 bases between the germline ends. The germline V gene yields KGHSH for CDR1 and LQKENI for CDR2. The CDR3 has 13 amino acids, counting the end cysteine and phenylalanine. Only CDR3 DNA is held: 39 bases, read in frame from base 1.